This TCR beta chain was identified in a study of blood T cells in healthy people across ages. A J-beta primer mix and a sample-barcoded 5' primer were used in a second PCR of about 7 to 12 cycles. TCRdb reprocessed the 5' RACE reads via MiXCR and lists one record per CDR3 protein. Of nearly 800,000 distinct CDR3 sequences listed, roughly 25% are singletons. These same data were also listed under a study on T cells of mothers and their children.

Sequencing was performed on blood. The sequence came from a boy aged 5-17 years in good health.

The CDR3 region has the DNA TGTGCCAGCATCGGAGGGTACGACTATGGCTACACCTTC. Its protein is CASIGGYDYGYTF. The V and J genes are TRBV2 and TRBJ1-2; D remains ambiguous. The CDR3 extends over 13 amino acids. The V end lost 7 bases, the J end lost 3 bases, and 12 bases lay between the germline ends. The V gene's germline CDR1 is SNHLY and CDR2 FYNNEI.